There are a few counts of the clone carrying this T cell receptor (beta chain). Its antigen is as yet unknown. The CDR3 runs 13 residues. The germline CDR1 and CDR2 sequences are DFQATT and SNEGSKA (reference sequence). V lost 4 bases to trimming and J lost 4 bases, with 14 bases between them. This sample was included in a study of spatial heterogeneity in lung cancer. Across the study: More beta-chain than alpha-chain sequences were consistently detected.

TCRdb ran MiXCR on the 5' RACE reads and lists one entry per CDR3 protein. The sample yields around 40,000 distinct CDR3 sequences, under 6.5% seen once. Study-level results: Ubiquitous expanded tumor TCRs were seen in blood more at resection than at follow-up.

Time point defined: sample taken at primary tumor resection. Unsorted whole RNA from tumor, nontumor lung or frozen PBMC underwent sequencing. The cohort: under 80 early-stage, untreated non-small cell lung cancer patients. Source: PBMCs, taken at surgery. The J gene is TRBJ2-7, the V gene TRBV20-1, with no clear D. The clonotype comes from a male donor with early-stage non-small cell lung cancer. CDR3 amino acids: CSANLPGSYEQYF. The CDR3 bases are TGCAGTGCTAACCTTCCCGGGTCGTACGAGCAGTACTTC.